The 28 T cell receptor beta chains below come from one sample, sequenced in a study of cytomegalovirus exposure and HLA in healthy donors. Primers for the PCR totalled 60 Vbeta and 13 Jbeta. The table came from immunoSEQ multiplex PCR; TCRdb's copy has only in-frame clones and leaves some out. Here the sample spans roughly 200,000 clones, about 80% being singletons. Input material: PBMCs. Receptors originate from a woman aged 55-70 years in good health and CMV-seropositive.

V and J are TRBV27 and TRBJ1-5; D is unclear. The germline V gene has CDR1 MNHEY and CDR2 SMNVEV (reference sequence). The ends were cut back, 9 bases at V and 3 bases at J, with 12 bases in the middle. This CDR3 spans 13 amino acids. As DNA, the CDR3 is TGTGCCAGGCACTCGGGTCTCAATCAGCCCCAGCATTTT. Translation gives CARHSGLNQPQHF.

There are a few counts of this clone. The CDR3 here is CAWSLEGALGYTF. CDR3 sequence (DNA): TGTGCCTGGTCCCTGGAGGGGGCGCTCGGCTACACCTTC. The genes are TRBV30 and TRBJ1-2; 7 nucleotides match TRBD1. The CDR3 consists of 13 residues. With V trimmed by 5 bases and J by 8 bases, 11 bases remained unmatched. Germline V gene lookup returns CDR1 GTSNPN and CDR2 SVGIG (reference sequence).

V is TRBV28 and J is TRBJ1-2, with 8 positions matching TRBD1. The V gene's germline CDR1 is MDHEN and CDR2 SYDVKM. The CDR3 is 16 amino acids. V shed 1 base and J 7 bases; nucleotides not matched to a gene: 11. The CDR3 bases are TGTGCCAGCAGTTTATTGGCCCGTGGACAGGGACTTGGCTACACCTTC. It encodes CASSLLARGQGLGYTF.

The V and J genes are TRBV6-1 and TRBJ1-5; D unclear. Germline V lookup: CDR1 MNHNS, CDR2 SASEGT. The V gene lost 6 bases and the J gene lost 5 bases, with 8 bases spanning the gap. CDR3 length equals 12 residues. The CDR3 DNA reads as TGTGCCAGCAGGACTCCGGATCAGCCCCAGCATTTT. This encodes CASRTPDQPQHF.

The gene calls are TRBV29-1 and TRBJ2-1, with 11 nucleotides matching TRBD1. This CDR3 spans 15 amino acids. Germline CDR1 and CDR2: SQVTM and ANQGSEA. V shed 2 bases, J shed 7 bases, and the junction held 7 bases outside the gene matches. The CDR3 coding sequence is TGCAGCGTTGAATGGAGGGACAGGGGGGAGAATGAGCAGTTCTTC. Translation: CSVEWRDRGENEQFF.

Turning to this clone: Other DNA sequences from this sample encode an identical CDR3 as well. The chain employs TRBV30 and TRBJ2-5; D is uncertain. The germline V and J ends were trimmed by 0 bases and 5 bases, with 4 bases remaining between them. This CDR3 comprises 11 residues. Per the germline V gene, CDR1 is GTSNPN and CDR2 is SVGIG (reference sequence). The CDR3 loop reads CAWSVRETQYF. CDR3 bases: TGTGCCTGGAGTGTGAGGGAGACCCAGTACTTC.

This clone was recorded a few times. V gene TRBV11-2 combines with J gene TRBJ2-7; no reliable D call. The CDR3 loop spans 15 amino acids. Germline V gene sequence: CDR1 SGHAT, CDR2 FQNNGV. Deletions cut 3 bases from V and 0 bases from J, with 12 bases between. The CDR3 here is CASSFTRDSSYEQYF. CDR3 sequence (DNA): TGTGCCAGCAGCTTCACGAGAGATTCCTCCTACGAGCAGTACTTC.

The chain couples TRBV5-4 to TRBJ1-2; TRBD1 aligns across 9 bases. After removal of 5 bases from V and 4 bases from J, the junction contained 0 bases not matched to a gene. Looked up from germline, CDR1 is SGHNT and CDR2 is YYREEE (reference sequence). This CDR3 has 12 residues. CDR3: CASRGQGYGYTF. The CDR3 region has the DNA TGTGCCAGCAGGGGACAGGGCTATGGCTACACCTTC.

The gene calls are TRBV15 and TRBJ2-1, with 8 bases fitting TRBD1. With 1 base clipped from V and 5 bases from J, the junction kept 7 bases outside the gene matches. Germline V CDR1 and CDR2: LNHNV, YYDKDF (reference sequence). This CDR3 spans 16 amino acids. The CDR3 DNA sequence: TGTGCCACCAGCAGAGTTGGACAGGGCATCCACAATGAGCAGTTCTTC. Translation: CATSRVGQGIHNEQFF.

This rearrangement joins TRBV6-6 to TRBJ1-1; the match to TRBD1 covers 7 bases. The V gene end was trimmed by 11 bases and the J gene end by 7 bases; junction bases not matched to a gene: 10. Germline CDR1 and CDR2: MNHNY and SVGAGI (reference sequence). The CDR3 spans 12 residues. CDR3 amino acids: CALGVSGGEAFF. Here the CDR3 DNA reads TGTGCCCTTGGAGTGTCAGGGGGTGAAGCTTTCTTT.

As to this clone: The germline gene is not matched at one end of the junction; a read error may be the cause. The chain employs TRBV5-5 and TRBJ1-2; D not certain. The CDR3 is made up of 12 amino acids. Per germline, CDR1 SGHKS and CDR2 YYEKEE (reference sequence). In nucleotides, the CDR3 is TGTACCAGCAACCCTAGGACGGGGGGCTACACCTTC. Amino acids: CTSNPRTGGYTF.

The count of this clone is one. The CDR3 coding sequence is TGTGCCTGGGGGGGGAGGGAGGTTCCTGAAGCTTTCTTT. Its protein product is CAWGGREVPEAFF. The rearrangement uses TRBV30 and TRBJ1-1, with D maybe TRBD1 (5 bases). Trimming removed 5 bases from V and 6 bases from J, with 16 bases in between. The germline CDR1 and CDR2 sequences are GTSNPN and SVGIG (reference sequence). The CDR3 is made up of 13 amino acids. Supplemented by reference TRBV30 and TRBJ1-1, the full variable domain reads SQTIHQWPATLVQPVGSPLSLECTVEGTSNPNLYWYRQAAGRGLQLLFYSVGIGQISSEVPQNLSASRPQDRQFILSSKKLLLSDSGFYLCAWGGREVPEAFFGQGTRLTVV.

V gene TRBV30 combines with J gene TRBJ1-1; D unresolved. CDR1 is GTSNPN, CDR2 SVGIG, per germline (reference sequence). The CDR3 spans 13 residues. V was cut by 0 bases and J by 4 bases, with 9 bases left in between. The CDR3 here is CAWSVNTGTEAFF. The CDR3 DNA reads TGTGCCTGGAGTGTAAACACGGGCACTGAAGCTTTCTTT.

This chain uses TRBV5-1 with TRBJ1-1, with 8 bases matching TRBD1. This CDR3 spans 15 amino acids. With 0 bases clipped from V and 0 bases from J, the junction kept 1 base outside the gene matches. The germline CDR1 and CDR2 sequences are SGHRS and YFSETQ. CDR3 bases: TGCGCCAGCAGCTTGGGACAGGGGATGAACACTGAAGCTTTCTTT. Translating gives CASSLGQGMNTEAFF. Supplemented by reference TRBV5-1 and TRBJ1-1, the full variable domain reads KAGVTQTPRYLIKTRGQQVTLSCSPISGHRSVSWYQQTPGQGLQFLFEYFSETQRNKGNFPGRFSGRQFSNSRSEMNVSTLELGDSALYLCASSLGQGMNTEAFFGQGTRLTVV.

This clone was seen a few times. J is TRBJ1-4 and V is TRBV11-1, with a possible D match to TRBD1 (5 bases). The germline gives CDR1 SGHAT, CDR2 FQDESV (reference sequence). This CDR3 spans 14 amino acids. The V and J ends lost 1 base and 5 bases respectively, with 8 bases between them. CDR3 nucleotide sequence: TGTGCCAGCAGCTTAGGTCGGGGGAATGAAAAACTGTTTTTT. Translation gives CASSLGRGNEKLFF.

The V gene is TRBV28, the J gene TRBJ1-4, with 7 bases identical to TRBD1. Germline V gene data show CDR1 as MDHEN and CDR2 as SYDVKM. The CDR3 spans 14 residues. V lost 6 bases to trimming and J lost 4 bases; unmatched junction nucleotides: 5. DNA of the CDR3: TGTGCCAGCAGCCCGGGACAGCATAATGAAAAACTGTTTTTT. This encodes CASSPGQHNEKLFF. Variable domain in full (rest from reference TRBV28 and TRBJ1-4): DVKVTQSSRYLVKRTGEKVFLECVQDMDHENMFWYRQDPGLGLRLIYFSYDVKMKEKGDIPEGYSVSREKKERFSLILESASTNQTSMYLCASSPGQHNEKLFFGSGTQLSVL.

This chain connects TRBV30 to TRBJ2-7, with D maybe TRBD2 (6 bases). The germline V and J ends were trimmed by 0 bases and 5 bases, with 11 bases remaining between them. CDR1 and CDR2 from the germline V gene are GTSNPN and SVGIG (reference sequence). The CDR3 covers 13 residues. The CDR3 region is CAWSVRWGDEQYF. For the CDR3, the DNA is TGTGCCTGGAGTGTAAGGTGGGGGGACGAGCAGTACTTC.

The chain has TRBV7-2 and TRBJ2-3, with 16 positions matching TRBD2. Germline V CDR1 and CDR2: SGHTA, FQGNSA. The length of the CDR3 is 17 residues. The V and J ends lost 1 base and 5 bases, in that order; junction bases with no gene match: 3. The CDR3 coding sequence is TGTGCCAGCAGCTTAGGGGGACTAGCGGGGGGGCTAGATACGCAGTATTTT. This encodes CASSLGGLAGGLDTQYF.

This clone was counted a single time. The CDR3 coding sequence is TGTGCCAGCTCCAGACAGGGATCCTACGAGCAGTACTTC. It is translated as CASSRQGSYEQYF. This chain joins TRBV27 and TRBJ2-5; the match to TRBD1 covers 7 bases. The J call may be mistaken, given a closer DNA end match to TRBJ2-7. The CDR3 runs 13 residues. CDR1 MNHEY and CDR2 SMNVEV come from the germline V gene (reference sequence).

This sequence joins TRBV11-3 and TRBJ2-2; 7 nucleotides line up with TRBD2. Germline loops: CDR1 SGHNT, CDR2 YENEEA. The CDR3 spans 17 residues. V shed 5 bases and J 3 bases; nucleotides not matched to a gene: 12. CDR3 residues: CASSHKAAAGDTGELFF. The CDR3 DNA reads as TGTGCCAGCAGCCATAAGGCGGCCGCGGGGGACACCGGGGAGCTGTTTTTT. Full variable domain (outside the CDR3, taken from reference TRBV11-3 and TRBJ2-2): EAGVVQSPRYKIIEKKQPVAFWCNPISGHNTLYWYLQNLGQGPELLIRYENEEAVDDSQLPKDRFSAERLKGVDSTLKIQPAELGDSAVYLCASSHKAAAGDTGELFFGEGSRLTVL.

CDR3 DNA sequence: TGCGCCAGCTTAGGGGGCACGGACACTGAAGCTTTCTTT. Amino acid sequence: CASLGGTDTEAFF. The gene calls are TRBV5-1 and TRBJ1-1, with 7 bases fitting TRBD1. Germline-derived CDR1 and CDR2 are SGHRS and YFSETQ. The V and J ends lost 7 bases and 3 bases, in that order; junction bases with no gene match: 6. The CDR3 extends over 13 amino acids.

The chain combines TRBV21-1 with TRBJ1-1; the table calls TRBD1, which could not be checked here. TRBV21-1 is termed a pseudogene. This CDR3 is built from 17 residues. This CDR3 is CASSKGGRHRGRTEAFF. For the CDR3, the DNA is TGTGCCAGCAGCAAAGGTGGCCGACACAGGGGCAGGACTGAAGCTTTCTTT.

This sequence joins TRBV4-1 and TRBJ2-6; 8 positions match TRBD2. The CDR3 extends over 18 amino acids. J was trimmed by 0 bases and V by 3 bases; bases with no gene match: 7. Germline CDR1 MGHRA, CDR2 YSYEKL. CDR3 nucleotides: TGCGCCAGCAGCCAGGTAGCGGGGTTCAGCTCTGGGGCCAACGTCCTGACTTTC. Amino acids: CASSQVAGFSSGANVLTF.

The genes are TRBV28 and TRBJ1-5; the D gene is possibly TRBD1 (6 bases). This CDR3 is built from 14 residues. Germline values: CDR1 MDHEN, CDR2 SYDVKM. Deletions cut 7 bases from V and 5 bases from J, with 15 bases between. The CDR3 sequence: CASNPGGADQPQHF. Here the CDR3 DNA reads TGTGCCAGCAACCCTGGGGGGGCTGATCAGCCCCAGCATTTT.

The CDR3 region has the DNA TGTGCCAGTAGTTCTCAGACGGAGGAGACCCAGTACTTC. This encodes CASSSQTEETQYF. J is TRBJ2-5 and V is TRBV19, with D uncertain. Germline V gene lookup returns CDR1 LNHDA and CDR2 SQIVND (reference sequence). V lost 5 bases to trimming and J lost 5 bases, with 12 bases between them. This CDR3 has 13 amino acids.

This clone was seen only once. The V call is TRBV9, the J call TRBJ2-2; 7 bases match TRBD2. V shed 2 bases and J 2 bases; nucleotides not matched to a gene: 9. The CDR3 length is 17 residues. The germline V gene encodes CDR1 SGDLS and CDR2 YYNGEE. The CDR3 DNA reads TGTGCCAGCAGCGTGGGCGGAGCGGGGACCAACACCGGGGAGCTGTTTTTT. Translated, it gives CASSVGGAGTNTGELFF.

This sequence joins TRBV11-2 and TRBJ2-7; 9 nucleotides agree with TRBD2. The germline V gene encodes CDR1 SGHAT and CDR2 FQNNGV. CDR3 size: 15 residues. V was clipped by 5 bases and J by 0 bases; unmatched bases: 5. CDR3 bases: TGTGCCAGCAGCGCCCGGACTAGCGCCTCCTACGAGCAGTACTTC. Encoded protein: CASSARTSASYEQYF.

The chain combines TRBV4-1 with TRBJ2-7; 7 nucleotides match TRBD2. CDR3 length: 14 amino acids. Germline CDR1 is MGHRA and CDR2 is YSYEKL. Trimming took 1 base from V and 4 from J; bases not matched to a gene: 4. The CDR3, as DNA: TGCGCCAGCAGCCAAGGGGGGGGAGGGTACGAGCAGTACTTC. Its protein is CASSQGGGGYEQYF.